This T cell receptor (beta chain) was captured in a study of T cells expressing NK-cell markers. The study's findings and limits: Whether expanded NKG2C+ T cell clones were HCMV specific stayed uncertain. Once again these clonotypes came out on top in the CD3+CD56-NKG2C+ fraction of several donors. In a group of 5 to 7 donors, dominant NKG2C+ clonotypes represented roughly 1.0-7.5% of CD8+ T cells.

What made the TCR beta cDNA was 5'RACE template switching with UMIs. TCRdb reanalyzed the 5' RACE reads, giving one entry per CDR3 protein sequence and no DNA. This listing includes 160,000 or so distinct CDR3 sequences. As for this clonotype: No antigen is known for it.

CDR3 length: 15 residues. CDR1 is SGHRS and CDR2 is YFSETQ in the germline V gene. The sequenced sample consisted of blood T cells: a sorted CD56 or NKG2C T cell subset, CD4+ or CD8+ T cells, or bulk PBMC T cells (not recorded which). This sequence originates from a woman aged 18-70 years in good health. The gene calls are TRBV5-1 and TRBJ2-5; TCRdb gives TRBD1 as the D gene, but with no DNA this cannot be confirmed. CDR3 in amino acids: CASSLVPGRGETQYF.